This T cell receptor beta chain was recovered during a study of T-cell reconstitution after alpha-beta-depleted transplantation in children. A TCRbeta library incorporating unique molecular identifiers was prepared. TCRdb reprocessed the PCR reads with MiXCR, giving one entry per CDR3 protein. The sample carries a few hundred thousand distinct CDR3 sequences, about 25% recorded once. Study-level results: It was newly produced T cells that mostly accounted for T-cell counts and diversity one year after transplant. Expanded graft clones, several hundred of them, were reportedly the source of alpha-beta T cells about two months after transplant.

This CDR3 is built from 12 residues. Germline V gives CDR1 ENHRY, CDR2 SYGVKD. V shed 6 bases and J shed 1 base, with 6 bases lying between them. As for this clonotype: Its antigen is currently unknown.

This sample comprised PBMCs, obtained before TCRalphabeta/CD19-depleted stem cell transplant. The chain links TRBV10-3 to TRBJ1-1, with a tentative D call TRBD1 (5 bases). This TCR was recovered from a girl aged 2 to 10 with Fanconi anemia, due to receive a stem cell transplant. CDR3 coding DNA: TGTGCCATCAGCCAGGGGAACACTGAAGCTTTCTTT. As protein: CAISQGNTEAFF.